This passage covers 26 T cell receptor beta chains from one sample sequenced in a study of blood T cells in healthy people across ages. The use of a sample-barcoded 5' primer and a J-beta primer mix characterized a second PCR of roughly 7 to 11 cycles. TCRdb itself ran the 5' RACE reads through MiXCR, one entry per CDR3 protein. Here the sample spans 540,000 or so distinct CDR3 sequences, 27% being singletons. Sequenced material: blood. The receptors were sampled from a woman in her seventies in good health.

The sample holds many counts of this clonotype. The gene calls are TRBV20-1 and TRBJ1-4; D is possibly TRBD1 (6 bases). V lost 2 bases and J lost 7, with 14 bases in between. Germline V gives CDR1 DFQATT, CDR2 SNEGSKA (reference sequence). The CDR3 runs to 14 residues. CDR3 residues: CSARKGGGIEKLFF. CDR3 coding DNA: TGCAGTGCTAGAAAAGGGGGAGGGATTGAAAAACTGTTTTTT.

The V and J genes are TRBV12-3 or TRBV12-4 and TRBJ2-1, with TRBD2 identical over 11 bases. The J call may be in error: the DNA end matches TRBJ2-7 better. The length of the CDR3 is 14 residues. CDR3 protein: CASSQTSGAWEQYF. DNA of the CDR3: TGTGCCAGCAGTCAGACTAGCGGGGCCTGGGAGCAGTACTTC.

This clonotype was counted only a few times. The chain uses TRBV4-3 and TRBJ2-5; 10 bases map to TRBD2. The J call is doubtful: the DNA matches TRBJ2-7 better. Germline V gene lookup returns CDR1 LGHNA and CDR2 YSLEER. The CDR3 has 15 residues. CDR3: CASSQQRGGGYEQYF. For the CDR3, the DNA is TGCGCCAGCAGCCAACAGCGGGGGGGCGGTTACGAGCAGTACTTC.

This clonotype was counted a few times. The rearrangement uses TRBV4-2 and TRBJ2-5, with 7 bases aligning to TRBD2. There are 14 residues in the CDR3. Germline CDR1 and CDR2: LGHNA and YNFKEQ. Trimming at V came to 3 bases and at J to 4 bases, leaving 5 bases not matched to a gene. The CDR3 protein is CASSQGGGGETQYF. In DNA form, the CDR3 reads TGTGCCAGCAGCCAGGGCGGCGGGGGAGAGACCCAGTACTTC.

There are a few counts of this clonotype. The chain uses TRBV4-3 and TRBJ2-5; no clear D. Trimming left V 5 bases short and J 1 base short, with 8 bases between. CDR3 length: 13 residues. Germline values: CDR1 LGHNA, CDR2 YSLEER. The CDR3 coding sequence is TGCGCCAGCAGCAAGCGATCCCAAGAGACCCAGTACTTC. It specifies CASSKRSQETQYF.

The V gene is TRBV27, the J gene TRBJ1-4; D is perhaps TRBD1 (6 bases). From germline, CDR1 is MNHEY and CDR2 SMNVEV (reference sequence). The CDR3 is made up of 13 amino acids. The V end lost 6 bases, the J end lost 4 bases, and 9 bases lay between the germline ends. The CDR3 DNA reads TGTGCCAGCAGAGGACAGTTTAATGAAAAACTGTTTTTT. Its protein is CASRGQFNEKLFF.

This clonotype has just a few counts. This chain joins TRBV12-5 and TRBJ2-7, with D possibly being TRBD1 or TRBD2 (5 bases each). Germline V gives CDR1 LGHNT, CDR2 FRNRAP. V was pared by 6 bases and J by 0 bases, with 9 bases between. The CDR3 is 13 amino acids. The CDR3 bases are TGTGCTAGTGGCTCAGGGAGCTCCTACGAGCAGTACTTC. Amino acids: CASGSGSSYEQYF.

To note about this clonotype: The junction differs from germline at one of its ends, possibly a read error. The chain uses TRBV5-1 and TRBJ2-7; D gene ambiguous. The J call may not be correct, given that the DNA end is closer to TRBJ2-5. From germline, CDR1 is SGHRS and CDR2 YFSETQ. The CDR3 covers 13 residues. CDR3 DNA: TGCGCCGGCAGCTTGGAAAGTCAAGAGACCCAGTACTTC. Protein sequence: CAGSLESQETQYF.

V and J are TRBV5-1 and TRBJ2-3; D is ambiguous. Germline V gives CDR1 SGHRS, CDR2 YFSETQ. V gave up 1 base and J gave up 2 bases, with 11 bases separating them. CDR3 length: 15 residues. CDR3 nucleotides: TGCGCCAGCAGCTTGAGGCCCGAAACCACAGATACGCAGTATTTT. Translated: CASSLRPETTDTQYF.

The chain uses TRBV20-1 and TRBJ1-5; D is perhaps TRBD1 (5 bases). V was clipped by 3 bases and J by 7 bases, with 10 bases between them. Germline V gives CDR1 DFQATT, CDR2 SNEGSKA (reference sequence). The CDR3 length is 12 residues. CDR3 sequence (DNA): TGCAGTGCTAGTAGGGGTAGACAGCCCCAGCATTTT. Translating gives CSASRGRQPQHF.

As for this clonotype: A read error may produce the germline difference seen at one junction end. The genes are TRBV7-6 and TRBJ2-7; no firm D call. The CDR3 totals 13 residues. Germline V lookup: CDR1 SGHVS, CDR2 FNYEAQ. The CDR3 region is CACSLVFHYEQYF. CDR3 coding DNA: TGTGCCTGCAGCTTAGTGTTCCACTACGAGCAGTACTTC.

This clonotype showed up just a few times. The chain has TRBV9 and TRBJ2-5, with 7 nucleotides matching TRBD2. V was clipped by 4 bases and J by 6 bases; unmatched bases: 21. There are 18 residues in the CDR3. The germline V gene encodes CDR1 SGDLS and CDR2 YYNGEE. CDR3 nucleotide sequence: TGTGCCAGCAGCCTAAGAATACCAACCCGGACTAGGTGTAAGACCCAGTACTTC. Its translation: CASSLRIPTRTRCKTQYF.

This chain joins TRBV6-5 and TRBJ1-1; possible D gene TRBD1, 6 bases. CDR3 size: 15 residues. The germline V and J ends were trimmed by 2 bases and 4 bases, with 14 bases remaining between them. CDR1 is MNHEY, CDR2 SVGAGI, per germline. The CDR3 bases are TGTGCCAGCAGTTACAGTAGGGACACGGGCACTGAAGCTTTCTTT. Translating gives CASSYSRDTGTEAFF.

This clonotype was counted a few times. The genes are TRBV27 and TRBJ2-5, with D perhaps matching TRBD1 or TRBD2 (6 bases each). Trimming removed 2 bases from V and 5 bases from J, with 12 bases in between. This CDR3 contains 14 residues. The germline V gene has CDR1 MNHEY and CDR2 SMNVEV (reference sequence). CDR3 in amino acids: CASSLNGGGETQYF. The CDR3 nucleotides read TGTGCCAGCAGTTTAAACGGGGGCGGGGAGACCCAGTACTTC.

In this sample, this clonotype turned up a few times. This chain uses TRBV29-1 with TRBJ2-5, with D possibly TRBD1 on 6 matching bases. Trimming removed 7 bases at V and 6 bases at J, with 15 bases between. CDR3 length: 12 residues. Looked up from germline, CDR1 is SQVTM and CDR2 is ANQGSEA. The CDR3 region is CSAPTGKQTQYF. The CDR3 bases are TGCAGCGCACCCACAGGGAAACAGACCCAGTACTTC.

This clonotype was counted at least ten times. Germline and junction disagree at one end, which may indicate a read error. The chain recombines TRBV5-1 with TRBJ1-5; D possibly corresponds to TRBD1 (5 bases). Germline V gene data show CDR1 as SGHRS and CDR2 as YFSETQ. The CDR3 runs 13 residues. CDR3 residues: CASSTGPNQPQHF. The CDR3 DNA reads TGTGCCAGCAGCACAGGTCCCAATCAGCCCCAGCATTTT.

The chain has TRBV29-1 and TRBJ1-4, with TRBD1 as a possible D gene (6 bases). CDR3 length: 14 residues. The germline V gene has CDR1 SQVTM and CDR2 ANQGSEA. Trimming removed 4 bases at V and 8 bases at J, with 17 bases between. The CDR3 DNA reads TGCAGCGTTGGGTTATGGGGGGCGGAGGAAAAACTGTTTTTT. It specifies CSVGLWGAEEKLFF.

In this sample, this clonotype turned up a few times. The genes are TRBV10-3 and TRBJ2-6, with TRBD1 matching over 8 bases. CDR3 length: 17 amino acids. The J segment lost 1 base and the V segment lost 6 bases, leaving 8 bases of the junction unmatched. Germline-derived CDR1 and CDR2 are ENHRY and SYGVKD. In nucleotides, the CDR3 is TGTGCCATCAGAGACAGGGGAGACGGGTCTGGGGCCAACGTCCTGACTTTC. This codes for CAIRDRGDGSGANVLTF.

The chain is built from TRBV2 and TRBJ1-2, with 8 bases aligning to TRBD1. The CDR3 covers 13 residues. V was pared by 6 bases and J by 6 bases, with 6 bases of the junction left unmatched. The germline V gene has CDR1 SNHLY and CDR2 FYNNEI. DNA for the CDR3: TGTGCCAGCAGGACAGGGGAACGGAATGGCTACACCTTC. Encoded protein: CASRTGERNGYTF.

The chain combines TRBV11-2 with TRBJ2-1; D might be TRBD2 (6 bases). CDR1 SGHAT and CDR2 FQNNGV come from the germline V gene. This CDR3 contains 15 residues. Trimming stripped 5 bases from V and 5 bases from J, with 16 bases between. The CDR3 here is CASSPTGTYHNEQFF. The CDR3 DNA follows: TGTGCCAGCAGCCCAACGGGGACTTATCACAATGAGCAGTTCTTC.

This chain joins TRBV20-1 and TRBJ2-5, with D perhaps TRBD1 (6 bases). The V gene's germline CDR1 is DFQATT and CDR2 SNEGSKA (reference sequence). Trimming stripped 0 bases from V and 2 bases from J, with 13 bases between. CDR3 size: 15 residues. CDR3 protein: CSARDPGTMQETQYF. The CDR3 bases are TGCAGTGCTAGAGATCCCGGGACAATGCAAGAGACCCAGTACTTC.

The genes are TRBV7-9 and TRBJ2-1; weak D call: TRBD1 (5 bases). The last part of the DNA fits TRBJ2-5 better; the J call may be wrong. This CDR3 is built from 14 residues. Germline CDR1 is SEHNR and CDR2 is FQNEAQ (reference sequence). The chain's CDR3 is CASSPGQQGETQYF. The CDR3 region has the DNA TGTGCCAGCAGCCCAGGGCAACAAGGGGAGACCCAGTACTTC.

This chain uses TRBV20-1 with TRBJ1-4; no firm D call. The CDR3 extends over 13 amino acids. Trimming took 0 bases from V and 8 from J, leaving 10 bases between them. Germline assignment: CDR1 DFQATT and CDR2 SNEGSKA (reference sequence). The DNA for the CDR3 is TGCAGTGCTAGAGACCCCGGATGGGAAAAACTGTTTTTT. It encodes CSARDPGWEKLFF.

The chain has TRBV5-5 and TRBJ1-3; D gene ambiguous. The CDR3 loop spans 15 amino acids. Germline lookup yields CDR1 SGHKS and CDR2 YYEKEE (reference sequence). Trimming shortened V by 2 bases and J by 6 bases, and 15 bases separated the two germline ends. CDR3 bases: TGTGCCAGCAGCTTCTTGGATGGGGTTGAAAACACCATATATTTT. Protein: CASSFLDGVENTIYF. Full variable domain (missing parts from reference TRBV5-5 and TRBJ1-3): DAGVTQSPTHLIKTRGQQVTLRCSPISGHKSVSWYQQVLGQGPQFIFQYYEKEERGRGNFPDRFSARQFPNYSSELNVNALLLGDSALYLCASSFLDGVENTIYFGEGSWLTVV.

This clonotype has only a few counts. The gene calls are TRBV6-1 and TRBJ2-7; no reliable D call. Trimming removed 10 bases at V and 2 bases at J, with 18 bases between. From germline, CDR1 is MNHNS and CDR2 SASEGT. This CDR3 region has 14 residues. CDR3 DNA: TGTGCCACGGGTAAGGACGGACGAACCTACGAGCAGTACTTC. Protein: CATGKDGRTYEQYF.

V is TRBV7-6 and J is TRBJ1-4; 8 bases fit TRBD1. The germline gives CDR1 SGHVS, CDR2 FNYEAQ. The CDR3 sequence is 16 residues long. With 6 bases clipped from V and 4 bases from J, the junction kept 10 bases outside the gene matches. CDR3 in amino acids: CASSQRTGPLNEKLFF. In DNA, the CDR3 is TGTGCCAGCAGTCAACGGACAGGGCCACTTAATGAAAAACTGTTTTTT. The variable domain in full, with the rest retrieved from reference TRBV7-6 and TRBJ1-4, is GAGVSQSPRYKVTKRGQDVALRCDPISGHVSLYWYRQALGQGPEFLTYFNYEAQQDKSGLPNDRFSAERPEGSISTLTIQRTEQRDSAMYRCASSQRTGPLNEKLFFGSGTQLSVL.